Listed below are T cell receptor beta chains from one sample, sequenced in a study of T cells in Graves' hyperthyroidism and ophthalmopathy. TCRdb reanalysed the multiplex PCR reads using MiXCR and keeps one entry per CDR3 protein. The data contain over 650,000 distinct CDR3 sequences, 45% of them singletons. Sequences were obtained from peripheral blood or thyroid tissue (not recorded which). These receptors were obtained from an adult man with Graves' disease, either hyperthyroidism or ophthalmopathy (not recorded which). Both conserved end residues are part of each CDR3. D genes are given only for firm matches. Clone size is given for some rows only: seen once, a few or many times, or a class if the clone is expanded.

abundance	d_gene	v_gene	len	j_gene	CDR3aa	CDR3nt
few	TRBD2	TRBV11-3	16	TRBJ2-5	CASRPPGLAGRETQYF	TGTGCCAGCAGGCCACCGGGACTAGCGGGAAGAGAGACCCAGTACTTC
once	NA	TRBV5-1	16	TRBJ2-5	CASSLRQLALWETQYF	TGCGCCAGCAGCTTGAGGCAGTTAGCCCTTTGGGAGACCCAGTACTTC
few	NA	TRBV7-9	16	TRBJ1-5	CASSQETGTRNQPQHF	TGTGCCAGCAGCCAAGAAACCGGGACACGCAATCAGCCCCAGCATTTT
NA	NA	TRBV2	15	TRBJ1-5	CASSEWDRRNQPQHF	TGTGCCAGCAGTGAATGGGATAGGAGAAATCAGCCCCAGCATTTT
NA	NA	TRBV29-1	14	TRBJ1-1	CSLLGSAQNTEAFF	TGCAGCCTACTAGGATCGGCTCAGAACACTGAAGCTTTCTTT
NA	TRBD1	TRBV29-1	12	TRBJ1-1	CSEAGGNTEAFF	TGCAGCGAAGCAGGGGGGAACACTGAAGCTTTCTTT
many	NA	TRBV7-9	15	TRBJ2-5	CASSLGAGIGETQYF	TGTGCCAGCAGCTTAGGGGCGGGAATCGGAGAGACCCAGTACTTC
NA	TRBD1	TRBV29-1	12	TRBJ1-6	CSLQGEGSPLHF	TGCAGTCTACAGGGGGAAGGATCACCCCTCCACTTT
NA	NA	TRBV10-3	12	TRBJ2-7	CAISLGQREQYF	TGTGCCATCAGTTTGGGCCAGCGCGAGCAGTACTTC
NA	NA	TRBV10-3	16	TRBJ1-1	CASSYWQKRAFTEAFF	TGTGCCAGCAGTTATTGGCAAAAACGAGCCTTCACTGAAGCTTTCTTT
NA	TRBD1	TRBV6-5	12	TRBJ1-2	CASKDREYGYTF	TGTGCCAGCAAAGACAGGGAATATGGCTACACCTTC
NA	TRBD2	TRBV5-4	16	TRBJ2-5	CASSARRGDGGETQYF	TGTGCCAGCAGCGCCCGCCGGGGGGATGGAGGAGAGACCCAGTACTTC
NA	TRBD1	TRBV28	16	TRBJ2-7	CASSPIQGFIAYEQYF	TGTGCCAGCAGTCCAATACAGGGGTTCATCGCCTACGAGCAGTACTTC
few	NA	TRBV12-3/TRBV12-4	14	TRBJ1-6	CAMQRGGRGSPLHF	TGTGCCATGCAGAGAGGGGGGAGAGGTTCACCCCTCCACTTT
NA	TRBD1	TRBV5-5	16	TRBJ2-5	CASSPRWDSLQETQYF	TGCGCCAGCAGCCCTCGTTGGGACAGCCTCCAAGAGACCCAGTACTTC
once	TRBD1	TRBV5-1	17	TRBJ1-5	CASSDPGQGDSNQPQHF	TGCGCCAGCAGCGATCCGGGACAGGGGGATAGCAATCAGCCCCAGCATTTT
many	NA	TRBV20-1	13	TRBJ2-7	CSASDLAQYEQYF	TGCAGTGCTAGTGATCTAGCGCAATACGAGCAGTACTTC
few	NA	TRBV20-1	16	TRBJ1-1	CSARDPRDGLNTEAFF	TGCAGTGCTAGAGATCCCAGGGACGGGTTGAACACTGAAGCTTTCTTT
few	NA	TRBV19	14	TRBJ1-2	CASMVPGRDYGYTF	TGTGCCAGTATGGTTCCGGGCCGGGACTATGGCTACACCTTC
NA	TRBD1	TRBV20-1	14	TRBJ2-7	CSARAGQVAYEQYF	TGCAGTGCTAGGGCGGGACAGGTGGCGTACGAGCAGTACTTC
many	NA	TRBV7-2	14	TRBJ2-2	CASSLGAGSGELFF	TGTGCCAGCAGCTTAGGTGCGGGTTCCGGGGAGCTGTTTTTT
NA	NA	TRBV7-9	13	TRBJ2-7	CASSSQAGYEQYF	TGTGCCAGCAGCTCCCAAGCGGGTTACGAGCAGTACTTC
NA	NA	TRBV7-6	14	TRBJ2-2	CASSPNANTGELFF	TGTGCCAGCAGCCCCAACGCGAACACCGGGGAGCTGTTTTTT
many	TRBD1	TRBV29-1	15	TRBJ2-6	CSVRTGGRGANVLTF	TGCAGCGTTCGGACAGGGGGGCGGGGGGCCAACGTCCTGACTTTC
NA	NA	TRBV11-2	14	TRBJ2-7	CASRSTTGLDEQYF	TGTGCCAGCAGATCTACCACAGGGCTAGACGAGCAGTACTTC
few	NA	TRBV7-2	15	TRBJ2-7	CASSPGWGSSYEQYF	TGTGCCAGCAGCCCTGGGTGGGGCAGCTCCTACGAGCAGTACTTC
many	TRBD1	TRBV19	15	TRBJ1-5	CASARDSRSNQPQHF	TGTGCCAGTGCAAGGGACAGCAGGAGCAATCAGCCCCAGCATTTT
NA	NA	TRBV27	14	TRBJ1-5	CASSPQRASQPQHF	TGTGCCAGCAGCCCCCAGAGGGCGAGTCAGCCCCAGCATTTT
NA	TRBD1	TRBV20-1	17	TRBJ1-5	CSASEGTGPFSNQPQHF	TGCAGTGCTAGCGAGGGGACAGGACCGTTTAGCAATCAGCCCCAGCATTTT
NA	NA	TRBV20-1	14	TRBJ2-7	CSARVQGRPYEQYF	TGCAGTGCTAGAGTGCAGGGTAGACCCTACGAGCAGTACTTC
few	TRBD1	TRBV6-5	14	TRBJ2-5	CASSYRTGFETQYF	TGTGCCAGCAGTTACAGGACAGGGTTCGAGACCCAGTACTTC
NA	NA	TRBV29-1	15	TRBJ1-4	CSVEYISGANEKLFF	TGCAGCGTTGAGTACATCTCTGGAGCTAATGAAAAACTGTTTTTT
NA	NA	TRBV5-5	12	TRBJ2-7	CASRGLEGEQYF	TGTGCCAGCAGGGGTCTCGAGGGGGAGCAGTACTTC
NA	NA	TRBV7-2	15	TRBJ2-5	CASSLSSAGKETQYF	TGTGCCAGCAGCTTGAGTAGTGCAGGGAAAGAGACCCAGTACTTC
NA	TRBD1	TRBV2	14	TRBJ2-7	CASTERDSSYEQYF	TGTGCCAGCACCGAACGGGACAGCTCCTACGAGCAGTACTTC
NA	NA	TRBV12-3/TRBV12-4	15	TRBJ1-6	CASRGGSSYNSPLHF	TGTGCCAGCAGGGGAGGAAGCTCCTATAATTCACCCCTCCACTTT
NA	NA	TRBV6-5	17	TRBJ2-7	CAISYSILGGANDEQYF	TGTGCCATCAGTTACTCGATTTTAGGAGGGGCGAACGACGAGCAGTACTTC
NA	TRBD1	TRBV7-9	14	TRBJ1-2	CASSPPGTGKGYTF	TGTGCCAGCAGTCCGCCCGGGACAGGGAAAGGCTACACCTTC
NA	NA	TRBV12-3/TRBV12-4	14	TRBJ1-5	CASSPHVEVQPQHF	TGTGCCAGCAGTCCCCATGTAGAGGTTCAGCCCCAGCATTTT
NA	TRBD1	TRBV6-5	16	TRBJ2-5	CASSPKHGTVQETQYF	TGTGCCAGCAGTCCTAAACACGGGACAGTTCAAGAGACCCAGTACTTC
many	NA	TRBV7-2	14	TRBJ1-6	CASSSPGFGSPLHF	TGTGCCAGCAGCTCCCCAGGGTTTGGTTCACCCCTCCACTTT
many	NA	TRBV20-1	16	TRBJ1-1	CSARDRTVSLNTEAFF	TGCAGTGCTAGAGATCGGACAGTTAGCCTGAACACTGAAGCTTTCTTT
many	NA	TRBV19	15	TRBJ1-5	CASSIRIGRNQPQHF	TGTGCCAGTAGTATACGGATCGGACGGAATCAGCCCCAGCATTTT